The 10 T cell receptor beta chains below were found in one sample sequenced in a study of shared clonotypes between healthy human individuals. Produced via immunoSEQ multiplex PCR; TCRdb's table is partial and in-frame only. The repertoire holds about 530,000 clones, with 75% to 80% as singletons. The sample taken for sequencing was PBMCs. These receptors all come from a woman in her thirties or forties in good health. Some clones in this sample may be carry-over from other donors' samples.

Only one count was recorded for this clone. The chain couples TRBV28 to TRBJ2-2, with 12 bases identical to TRBD1. V was pared by 6 bases and J by 8 bases, with 10 bases of the junction left unmatched. Germline loops: CDR1 MDHEN, CDR2 SYDVKM. The CDR3 extends over 16 amino acids. In DNA form, the CDR3 reads TGTGCCAGCAGCCTCCCGGGACAGGGGGCTAGGGGGGAGCTGTTTTTT. Protein sequence: CASSLPGQGARGELFF. The variable domain in full, completed from reference TRBV28 and TRBJ2-2, reads DVKVTQSSRYLVKRTGEKVFLECVQDMDHENMFWYRQDPGLGLRLIYFSYDVKMKEKGDIPEGYSVSREKKERFSLILESASTNQTSMYLCASSLPGQGARGELFFGEGSRLTVL.

The genes are TRBV2 and TRBJ2-1, with a weak D call TRBD1 (6 bases). V was shortened by 5 bases and J by 9 bases, with 14 bases between the two germline ends. This CDR3 contains 13 residues. Germline V CDR1 and CDR2: SNHLY, FYNNEI. This chain's CDR3 is CASSLQGLSEQFF. DNA for the CDR3: TGTGCCAGCAGTCTGCAGGGGCTGTCTGAGCAGTTCTTC.

J is TRBJ1-5 and V is TRBV18; 8 bases map to TRBD1. The CDR3 has 15 amino acids. CDR1 and CDR2 from the germline V gene are KGHSH and LQKENI. V trimming: 6 bases; J trimming: 7 bases; junction bases outside the gene matches: 11. The CDR3 DNA follows: TGTGCCAGCTCGTCAGGACAGGGAACTGGCCAGCCCCAGCATTTT. Encoded protein: CASSSGQGTGQPQHF.

V gene TRBV2 combines with J gene TRBJ2-3; no firm D call. Trimming left V 4 bases short and J 4 bases short, with 12 bases between. This CDR3 region has 14 residues. Germline CDR1 reads SNHLY; CDR2 reads FYNNEI. As DNA, the CDR3 is TGTGCCAGCAGTGGGCATTTGGAGCCAGATACGCAGTATTTT. It is translated as CASSGHLEPDTQYF.

The chain joins TRBV5-4 to TRBJ1-4; 7 bases map to TRBD1. V gave up 4 bases and J gave up 5 bases; unmatched junction bases: 20. The germline CDR1 and CDR2 sequences are SGHNT and YYREEE (reference sequence). There are 19 residues in the CDR3. DNA for the CDR3: TGTGCCAGCAGCCGGGCCACAGGGACAGCTCTACTCTCAAATGAAAAACTGTTTTTT. Protein: CASSRATGTALLSNEKLFF.

The chain joins TRBV15 to TRBJ2-6; no clear D. Trimming removed 5 bases at V and 1 base at J, with 9 bases between. The germline V gene has CDR1 LNHNV and CDR2 YYDKDF (reference sequence). This CDR3 has 15 amino acids. CDR3 in amino acids: CATSPLSSGANVLTF. The CDR3 bases are TGTGCCACCAGCCCCCTTAGTTCTGGGGCCAACGTCCTGACTTTC.

The rearrangement links TRBV6-5 to TRBJ2-1, with 9 bases identical to TRBD2. Germline V gene data show CDR1 as MNHEY and CDR2 as SVGAGI. Trimming cost V 2 bases and J 5 bases; bases outside gene matches: 4. CDR3 length: 15 amino acids. The DNA for the CDR3 is TGTGCCAGCAGTTACAGCCTAGCGGGAAACAATGAGCAGTTCTTC. Amino acid sequence: CASSYSLAGNNEQFF.

V is TRBV6-6 and J is TRBJ2-2, with D perhaps TRBD2 (5 bases). V lost 7 bases, J lost 6 bases, and 15 bases lay in between. This CDR3 is 14 amino acids long. The germline V gene has CDR1 MNHNY and CDR2 SVGAGI (reference sequence). The CDR3, as DNA: TGTGCCAGCACTAGGGAGACGGAGGCCGGGGAGCTGTTTTTT. Its protein product is CASTRETEAGELFF.

V gene TRBV7-6 combines with J gene TRBJ2-5, with 8 positions matching TRBD1. The closer fit of TRBJ2-7 to the DNA end suggests the J call may be wrong. Per germline, CDR1 SGHVS and CDR2 FNYEAQ. This CDR3 contains 16 residues. CDR3 in amino acids: CASSPTGGITTYEQYF. Written as DNA, the CDR3 is TGTGCCAGCAGCCCCACAGGGGGAATAACTACCTACGAGCAGTACTTC.

Remarks on this clone: Being one base from a much bigger clone, this may be a read error. V and J are TRBV5-4 and TRBJ2-7; D gene unclear. Germline CDR1 reads SGHNT; CDR2 reads YYREEE (reference sequence). This CDR3 comprises 12 residues. V was trimmed by 1 base and J by 3 bases, leaving 5 bases between them. The DNA of the CDR3 is TGTGCCAGCAGCTTGTTAGGCTACGAGCAGTACTTC. It yields the protein CASSLLGYEQYF. The full variable domain, rest sourced from reference TRBV5-4 and TRBJ2-7, is ETGVTQSPTHLIKTRGQQVTLRCSSQSGHNTVSWYQQALGQGPQFIFQYYREEENGRGNFPPRFSGLQFPNYSSELNVNALELDDSALYLCASSLLGYEQYFGPGTRLTVT.